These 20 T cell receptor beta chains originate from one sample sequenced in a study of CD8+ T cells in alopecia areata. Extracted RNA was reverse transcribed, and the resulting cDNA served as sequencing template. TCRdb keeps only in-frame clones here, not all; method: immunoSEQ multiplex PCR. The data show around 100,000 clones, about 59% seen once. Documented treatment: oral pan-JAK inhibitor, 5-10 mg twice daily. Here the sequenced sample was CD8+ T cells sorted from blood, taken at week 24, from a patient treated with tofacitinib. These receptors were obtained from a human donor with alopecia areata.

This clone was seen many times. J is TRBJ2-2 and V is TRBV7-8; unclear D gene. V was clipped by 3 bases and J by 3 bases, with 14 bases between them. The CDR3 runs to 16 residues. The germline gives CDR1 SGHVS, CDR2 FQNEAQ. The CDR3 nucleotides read TGTGCCAGCAGCTTTAGTTGGGGTCCGTACACCGGGGAGCTGTTTTTT. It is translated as CASSFSWGPYTGELFF.

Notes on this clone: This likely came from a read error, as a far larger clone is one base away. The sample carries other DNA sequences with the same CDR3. The CDR3 here is CASSQPTGGNEQFF. Here the CDR3 DNA reads TGTGCCAGCAGCCAACCCACAGGGGGGAATGAGCAGTTCTTC. This chain joins TRBV7-3 and TRBJ2-1, with 8 bases aligning to TRBD1. Per germline, CDR1 SGHTA and CDR2 FQGTGA. Trimming at V came to 5 bases and at J to 7 bases, leaving 7 bases not matched to a gene. This CDR3 has 14 residues.

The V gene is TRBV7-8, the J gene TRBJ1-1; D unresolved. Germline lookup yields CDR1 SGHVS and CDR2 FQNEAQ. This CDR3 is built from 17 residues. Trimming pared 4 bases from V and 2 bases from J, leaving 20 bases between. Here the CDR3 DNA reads TGTGCCAGCAGCTCGTTGGGCCTCGACTGGGGAAACACTGAAGCTTTCTTT. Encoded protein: CASSSLGLDWGNTEAFF.

For the CDR3, the DNA is TGTGCCACCAGCAGAGAAGCGGACCCAAGGCCAGATACGCAGTATTTT. Translated: CATSREADPRPDTQYF. This chain connects TRBV15 to TRBJ2-3, with D maybe TRBD2 (5 bases). The V end lost 0 bases, the J end lost 4 bases, and 14 bases lay between the germline ends. Germline V gene sequence: CDR1 LNHNV, CDR2 YYDKDF (reference sequence). This CDR3 is 16 amino acids long.

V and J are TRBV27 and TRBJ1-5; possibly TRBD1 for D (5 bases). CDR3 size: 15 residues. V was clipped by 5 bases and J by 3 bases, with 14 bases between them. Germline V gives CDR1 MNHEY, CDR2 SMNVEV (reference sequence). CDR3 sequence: CASSPMGVDNQPQHF. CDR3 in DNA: TGTGCCAGCAGTCCGATGGGGGTGGACAATCAGCCCCAGCATTTT.

The CDR3 sequence: CASSSGARYGYTF. CDR3 in DNA: TGTGCCAGCAGTTCAGGGGCCCGTTATGGCTACACCTTC. The V gene is TRBV25-1, the J gene TRBJ1-2; D is perhaps TRBD1 (6 bases). The germline V and J ends were trimmed by 5 bases and 5 bases, with 12 bases remaining between them. The germline CDR1 and CDR2 sequences are MGHDK and SYGVNS. CDR3 length: 13 residues.

CDR3 nucleotides: TGTGCCAGCAGCTCACAGGGTACCTACGAGCAGTACTTC. Translated: CASSSQGTYEQYF. The J gene is TRBJ2-7, the V gene TRBV7-9; D may be TRBD1 (6 bases). Per germline, CDR1 SEHNR and CDR2 FQNEAQ (reference sequence). V lost 4 bases to trimming and J lost 2 bases, with 9 bases between them. The CDR3 spans 13 residues.

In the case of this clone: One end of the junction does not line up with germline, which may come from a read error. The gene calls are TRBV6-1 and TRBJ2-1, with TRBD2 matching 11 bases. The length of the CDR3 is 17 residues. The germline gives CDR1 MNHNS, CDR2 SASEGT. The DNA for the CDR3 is TGTGCCATCAGTGAGACCAAAGGGCTAGCGGGGGGCAATGAGCAGTTCTTC. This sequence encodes CAISETKGLAGGNEQFF.

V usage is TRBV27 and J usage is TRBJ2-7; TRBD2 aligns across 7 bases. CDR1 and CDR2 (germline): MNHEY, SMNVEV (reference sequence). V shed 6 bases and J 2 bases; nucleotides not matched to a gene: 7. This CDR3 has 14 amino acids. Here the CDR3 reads CASRAAGTTYEQYF. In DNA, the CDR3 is TGTGCCAGCAGGGCGGCAGGGACTACCTACGAGCAGTACTTC.

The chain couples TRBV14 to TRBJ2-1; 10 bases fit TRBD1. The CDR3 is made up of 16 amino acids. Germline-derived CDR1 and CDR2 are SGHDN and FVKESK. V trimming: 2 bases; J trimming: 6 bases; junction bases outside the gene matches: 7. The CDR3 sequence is CASSQSTGTGVNEQFF. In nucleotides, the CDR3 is TGTGCCAGCAGCCAATCTACCGGGACAGGGGTCAATGAGCAGTTCTTC.

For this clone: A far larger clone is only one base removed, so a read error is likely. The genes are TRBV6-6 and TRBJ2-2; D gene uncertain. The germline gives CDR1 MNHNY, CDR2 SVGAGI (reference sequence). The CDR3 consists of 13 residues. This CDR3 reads CASSDSDTGELFF. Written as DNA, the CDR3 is TGTGCCAGCAGTGACTCGGACACCGGGGAGCTGTTTTTT.

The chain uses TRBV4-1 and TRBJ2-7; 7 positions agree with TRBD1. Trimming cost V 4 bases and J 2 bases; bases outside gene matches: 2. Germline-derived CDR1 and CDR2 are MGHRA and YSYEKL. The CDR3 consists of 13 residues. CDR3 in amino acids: CASSLDRAYEQYF. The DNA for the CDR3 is TGCGCCAGCAGCCTAGACAGGGCCTACGAGCAGTACTTC.

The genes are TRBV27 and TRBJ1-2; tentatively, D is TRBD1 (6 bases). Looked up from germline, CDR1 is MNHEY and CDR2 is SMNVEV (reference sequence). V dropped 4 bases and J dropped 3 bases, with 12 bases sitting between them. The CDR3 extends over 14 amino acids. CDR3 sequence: CASSSTGWDYGYTF. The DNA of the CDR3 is TGTGCCAGCAGTTCCACAGGGTGGGACTATGGCTACACCTTC.

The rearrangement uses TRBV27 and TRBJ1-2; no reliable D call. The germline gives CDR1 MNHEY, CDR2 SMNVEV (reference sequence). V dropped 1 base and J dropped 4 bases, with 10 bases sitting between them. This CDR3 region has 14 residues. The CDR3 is CASSLYPRTYGYTF. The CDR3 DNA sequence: TGTGCCAGCAGTTTATATCCCCGTACCTATGGCTACACCTTC.

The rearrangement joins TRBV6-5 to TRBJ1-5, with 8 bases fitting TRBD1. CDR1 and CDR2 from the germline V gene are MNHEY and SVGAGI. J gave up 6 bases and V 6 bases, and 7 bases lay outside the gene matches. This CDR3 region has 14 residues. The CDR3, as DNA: TGTGCCAGCAGAATGAGGACAGGGAGTCAGCCCCAGCATTTT. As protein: CASRMRTGSQPQHF.

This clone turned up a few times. CDR3 nucleotide sequence: TGCAGCGTTGAGGGGGAAAACCAAGAGACCCAGTACTTC. Amino acid sequence: CSVEGENQETQYF. The chain employs TRBV29-1 and TRBJ2-5; possibly TRBD1 or TRBD2 for D (5 bases each). Deletions cut 3 bases from V and 0 bases from J, with 8 bases between. Germline values: CDR1 SQVTM, CDR2 ANQGSEA. The CDR3 has 13 amino acids.

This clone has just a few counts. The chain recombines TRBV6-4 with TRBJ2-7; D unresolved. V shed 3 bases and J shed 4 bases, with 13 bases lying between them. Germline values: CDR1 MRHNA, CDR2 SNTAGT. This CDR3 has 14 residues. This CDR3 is CASSEGVEGYEQYF. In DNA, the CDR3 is TGTGCCAGCAGTGAAGGAGTGGAAGGATACGAGCAGTACTTC.

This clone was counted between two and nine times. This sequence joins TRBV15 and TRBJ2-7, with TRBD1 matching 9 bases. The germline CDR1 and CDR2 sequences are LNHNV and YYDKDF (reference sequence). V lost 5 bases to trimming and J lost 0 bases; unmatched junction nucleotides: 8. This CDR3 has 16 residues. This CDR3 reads CATSPPGTGSSYEQYF. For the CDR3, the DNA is TGTGCCACCAGCCCTCCTGGGACAGGGAGCTCCTACGAGCAGTACTTC.

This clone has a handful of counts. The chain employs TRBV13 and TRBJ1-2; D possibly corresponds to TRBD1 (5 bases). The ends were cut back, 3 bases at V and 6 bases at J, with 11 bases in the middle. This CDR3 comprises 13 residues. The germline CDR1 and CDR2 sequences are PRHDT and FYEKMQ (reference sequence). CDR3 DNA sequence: TGTGCCAGCAGCTTGACCGGGACGAATGGCTACACCTTC. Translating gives CASSLTGTNGYTF.

The CDR3 region is CASSLAGISYNEQFF. The CDR3 DNA is TGCGCCAGCAGCTTGGCAGGGATTTCCTACAATGAGCAGTTCTTC. The chain uses TRBV5-1 and TRBJ2-1, with D possibly being TRBD1 (5 bases). This CDR3 comprises 15 residues. V was shortened by 0 bases and J by 1 base, with 8 bases between the two germline ends. CDR1 and CDR2 from the germline V gene are SGHRS and YFSETQ.